These T cell receptor beta chains were read from a single sample in a study of a mutant IDH1 vaccine in newly diagnosed glioma. Repertoires were generated with immunoSEQ multiplex PCR, while TCRdb's copy carries only in-frame clones and drops some. Of 120,000 or so clones in the sample, around four fifths were seen once. Their antigens remain unidentified. This sample comprised PBMCs, obtained from a glioma patient whose treatment included an IDH1 peptide vaccine. These receptors came from a man aged 40-49 years with glioma. CDR3s include the opening cysteine and the closing phenylalanine or tryptophan. D genes are given only for firm matches. A row's size may be missing; if present it is once, few, many or a size class.

NA | TRBJ2-4 | TRBV5-1 | TRBD1 | CASSRWTGRAKNIQYF | TGCGCCAGCAGCCGCTGGACAGGGAGAGCCAAAAACATTCAGTACTTC
NA | TRBJ2-1 | TRBV9 | NA | CASSDTHEQFF | TGTGCCAGCAGCGATACCCATGAGCAGTTCTTC
NA | TRBJ2-1 | TRBV11-2 | TRBD1 | CASSLGTGTGDNEQFF | TGTGCCAGCAGCTTGGGAACCGGGACAGGGGACAATGAGCAGTTCTTC
NA | TRBJ2-3 | TRBV6-6 | TRBD2 | CAILAGVTDTQYF | TGTGCCATCCTAGCGGGAGTCACAGATACGCAGTATTTT
NA | TRBJ2-2 | TRBV7-3 | TRBD2 | CASSLGLAGSSDTGELFF | TGTGCCAGCAGCTTAGGGCTAGCGGGCTCCTCCGACACCGGGGAGCTGTTTTTT
NA | TRBJ2-3 | TRBV18 | TRBD2 | CASSPRVLAGGPTDTQYF | TGTGCCAGCTCACCACGGGTACTAGCGGGGGGCCCCACAGATACGCAGTATTTT
NA | TRBJ2-6 | TRBV18 | TRBD1 | CASSDRDAGANVLTF | TGTGCCAGCTCCGACAGGGATGCTGGGGCCAACGTCCTGACTTTC
NA | TRBJ2-7 | TRBV5-8 | NA | CASSRGTTLEQYF | TGTGCCAGCAGCCGCGGGACAACTCTCGAGCAGTACTTC
NA | TRBJ2-2 | TRBV6-5 | TRBD1 | CASSLGQGPTGELFF | TGTGCCAGCAGCCTCGGACAGGGTCCCACCGGGGAGCTGTTTTTT
NA | TRBJ2-5 | TRBV14 | NA | CASSLIGGYQETQYF | TGTGCCAGCAGCCTCATCGGAGGATACCAAGAGACCCAGTACTTC
NA | TRBJ2-1 | TRBV19 | NA | CASSLFRRDEQFF | TGTGCCAGTTCTCTGTTCAGGCGTGATGAGCAGTTCTTC
NA | TRBJ2-7 | TRBV2 | TRBD2 | CASRTSGLSYEQYF | TGTGCCAGCAGAACTAGCGGCCTTTCCTACGAGCAGTACTTC
NA | TRBJ2-7 | TRBV7-9 | TRBD1 | CASSSGQGAKWVLSYEQYF | TGTGCCAGCAGCTCCGGACAGGGGGCGAAATGGGTCCTCTCCTACGAGCAGTACTTC
NA | TRBJ1-3 | TRBV2 | NA | CASGGVAGNTIYF | TGTGCCAGCGGGGGGGTCGCTGGAAACACCATATATTTT
NA | TRBJ1-2 | TRBV7-2 | NA | CASKDDAGRLDGYTF | TGTGCCAGCAAAGACGACGCCGGCCGTCTGGATGGCTACACCTTC
once | TRBJ2-4 | TRBV4-3 | NA | CASSQGRRGNIQYF | TGCGCCAGCAGCCAAGGACGGCGAGGCAACATTCAGTACTTC
few | TRBJ1-5 | TRBV7-9 | NA | CASSLNKRRRKSNQPQHF | TGTGCCAGCAGCCTAAACAAACGGCGGCGGAAGAGCAATCAGCCCCAGCATTTT
NA | TRBJ2-7 | TRBV19 | TRBD2 | CASSTLAGANRPYEQYF | TGTGCCAGTAGTACGCTAGCGGGAGCCAACCGGCCTTACGAGCAGTACTTC
NA | TRBJ2-2 | TRBV7-9 | NA | CASSLGQIGELFF | TGTGCCAGCAGCTTAGGACAGATCGGGGAGCTGTTTTTT
few | TRBJ1-5 | TRBV29-1 | TRBD1 | CSTRETGGAQHF | TGCAGCACCAGAGAAACAGGGGGAGCCCAGCATTTT
NA | TRBJ2-6 | TRBV4-2 | NA | CASSQSGTGANVLTF | TGTGCCAGCAGCCAGTCTGGCACTGGGGCCAACGTCCTGACTTTC
few | TRBJ2-3 | TRBV4-1 | TRBD2 | CASSQVAGGTDTQYF | TGCGCCAGCAGCCAAGTTGCGGGAGGCACAGATACGCAGTATTTT
once | TRBJ2-7 | TRBV19 | TRBD2 | CASSIDGTSGRTYEQYF | TGTGCCAGTAGTATAGATGGTACTAGCGGGAGGACCTACGAGCAGTACTTC
few | TRBJ2-1 | TRBV5-4 | TRBD2 | CASSLEGLAAGEQFF | TGTGCCAGCAGCTTGGAAGGACTAGCGGCAGGAGAGCAGTTCTTC
NA | TRBJ2-1 | TRBV27 | NA | CASSPRGVIYNEQFF | TGTGCCAGCAGCCCCAGGGGGGTGATCTACAATGAGCAGTTCTTC
NA | TRBJ2-1 | TRBV7-2 | TRBD2 | CASSFSAGGMREQFF | TGTGCCAGCAGCTTTTCTGCGGGGGGCATGAGGGAGCAGTTCTTC
NA | TRBJ2-2 | TRBV6-1 | NA | CASSTVTGELFF | TGTGCCAGCAGCACTGTCACCGGGGAGCTGTTTTTT
NA | TRBJ1-2 | TRBV4-3 | NA | CASSQGDGRHGYTF | TGCGCCAGCAGCCAAGGAGACGGCAGACATGGCTACACCTTC
NA | TRBJ1-3 | TRBV19 | NA | CASALSYSGNTIYF | TGTGCCAGTGCCCTAAGTTACTCTGGAAACACCATATATTTT
NA | TRBJ2-7 | TRBV5-5 | TRBD1 | CASSKDRVPFEQYF | TGTGCCAGCAGTAAGGACAGGGTACCCTTCGAGCAGTACTTC
NA | TRBJ2-3 | TRBV2 | TRBD2 | CASRLAGGTTDTQYF | TGTGCCAGCAGGCTAGCGGGAGGTACCACAGATACGCAGTATTTT
NA | TRBJ2-7 | TRBV4-3 | NA | CASSLETAYEQYF | TGCGCCAGCAGCCTGGAGACAGCCTACGAGCAGTACTTC
NA | TRBJ2-6 | TRBV4-2 | NA | CASSPSRGARGANVLTF | TGTGCCAGCAGCCCCTCCCGGGGGGCGCGTGGGGCCAACGTCCTGACTTTC
NA | TRBJ2-7 | TRBV18 | TRBD2 | CASSPVAGAHYEQYF | TGTGCCAGCTCACCAGTGGCGGGAGCGCACTACGAGCAGTACTTC
NA | TRBJ1-2 | TRBV5-4 | NA | CAAGTQNYGYTF | TGTGCCGCCGGGACGCAGAACTATGGCTACACCTTC
NA | TRBJ2-3 | TRBV27 | NA | CASTARWRGLSDTQYF | TGTGCCAGCACCGCCCGGTGGAGGGGGCTTTCAGATACGCAGTATTTT
once | TRBJ2-5 | TRBV2 | TRBD1 | CASSFDRGKETQYF | TGTGCCAGCAGTTTCGACAGGGGGAAAGAGACCCAGTACTTC
NA | TRBJ1-5 | TRBV27 | NA | CASSPGRRNQPQHF | TGTGCCAGCAGTCCGGGACGAAGGAATCAGCCCCAGCATTTT
NA | TRBJ1-1 | TRBV19 | NA | CASSGRLPNGFSQGEAFF | TGTGCCAGTAGTGGGAGACTGCCGAACGGTTTTTCACAAGGTGAAGCTTTCTTT
NA | TRBJ1-2 | TRBV27 | NA | CASSPTGAYGYTF | TGTGCCAGCAGCCCTACAGGAGCCTATGGCTACACCTTC
NA | TRBJ2-7 | TRBV20-1 | NA | CSARVAGEQYF | TGCAGTGCTAGAGTTGCGGGCGAGCAGTACTTC
NA | TRBJ1-5 | TRBV5-3 | NA | CARSLARGGRGVQPQHF | TGTGCCAGAAGCTTGGCCAGGGGTGGGAGGGGAGTTCAGCCCCAGCATTTT
NA | TRBJ1-6 | TRBV30 | NA | CAWSLDSGGNSPLHF | TGTGCCTGGAGTCTGGACTCCGGGGGGAATTCACCCCTCCACTTT
few | TRBJ1-2 | TRBV7-9 | NA | CASSLLSRVNYGYTF | TGTGCCAGCAGCTTACTCTCCAGGGTTAACTATGGCTACACCTTC
NA | TRBJ1-2 | TRBV28 | NA | CASSSGVFDGYTF | TGTGCCAGCAGTTCAGGGGTCTTCGATGGCTACACCTTC
NA | TRBJ1-2 | TRBV27 | NA | CASSWRGGYYGYTF | TGTGCCAGCAGTTGGAGGGGGGGCTACTATGGCTACACCTTC
NA | TRBJ2-7 | TRBV29-1 | NA | CSGGDYEQYF | TGCAGCGGCGGGGACTACGAGCAGTACTTC
NA | TRBJ2-3 | TRBV5-1 | NA | CASSLVPVDTQYF | TGCGCCAGCAGCTTGGTACCTGTAGATACGCAGTATTTT
NA | TRBJ2-4 | TRBV5-1 | NA | CASSLAGEAKNIQYF | TGCGCCAGCAGCTTGGCTGGGGAGGCCAAAAACATTCAGTACTTC
NA | TRBJ2-7 | TRBV5-5 | TRBD2 | CASSLVRLAGVYEQYF | TGTGCCAGCAGCTTGGTAAGACTAGCGGGAGTCTACGAGCAGTACTTC
NA | TRBJ2-2 | TRBV6-5 | NA | CASSSGFPNTGELFF | TGTGCCAGCAGTTCAGGGTTCCCGAACACCGGGGAGCTGTTTTTT
NA | TRBJ2-5 | TRBV7-2 | NA | CASSLDLETQYF | TGTGCCAGCAGCTTAGATCTTGAGACCCAGTACTTC
NA | TRBJ1-2 | TRBV28 | TRBD1 | CASSTPGQINYGYTF | TGTGCCAGCAGCACTCCGGGACAGATTAACTATGGCTACACCTTC
NA | TRBJ2-3 | TRBV4-1 | TRBD2 | CASSRERGGRDTQYF | TGCGCCAGCAGCCGAGAGCGGGGGGGTCGAGATACGCAGTATTTT
once | TRBJ2-5 | TRBV7-7 | NA | CASSSQDSLVETQYF | TGTGCTAGCAGCTCCCAGGACTCGCTGGTGGAGACCCAGTACTTC
NA | TRBJ2-7 | TRBV5-1 | TRBD1 | CASSHRQGGYEQYF | TGCGCCAGCAGCCACCGACAGGGTGGCTACGAGCAGTACTTC
many | TRBJ1-5 | TRBV30 | TRBD1 | CAWSRRGTGALGNQPQHF | TGTGCCTGGAGTAGACGGGGGACAGGGGCCCTAGGCAATCAGCCCCAGCATTTT
NA | TRBJ2-5 | TRBV5-4 | NA | CASSPDREETQYF | TGTGCCAGCAGCCCGGACCGAGAGGAGACCCAGTACTTC
few | TRBJ2-7 | TRBV9 | NA | CASSVGNEQYF | TGTGCCAGCAGCGTGGGAAACGAGCAGTACTTC
NA | TRBJ1-1 | TRBV30 | NA | CAWSPTAAFF | TGTGCCTGGAGTCCAACCGCAGCTTTCTTT